The 31 T cell receptor beta chains in this list originate from one sample, sequenced in a study of shared T cell receptors in the human thymus. This table comes from immunoSEQ multiplex PCR, and its TCRdb copy is limited to in-frame clones, with some not included. The table has approximately 760,000 clones, 70% to 90% seen once. These data also featured in a second study, about human thymus T cells.

The specimen sequenced was thymocytes. The receptor source for this set is a girl in the first two years of life with a congenital heart defect.

This chain connects TRBV4-1 to TRBJ1-2, with 7 bases matching TRBD1. CDR1 is MGHRA, CDR2 YSYEKL, per germline. This CDR3 has 16 residues. With 0 bases clipped from V and 3 bases from J, the junction kept 7 bases outside the gene matches. This CDR3 reads CASSQDALQGDYGYTF. In DNA, the CDR3 is TGCGCCAGCAGCCAAGACGCACTCCAGGGGGACTATGGCTACACCTTC.

The chain has TRBV27 and TRBJ2-7; D is uncertain. The CDR3 covers 13 residues. Trimming took off 8 bases at V and 6 bases at J, with 17 bases between the two ends. Per germline, CDR1 MNHEY and CDR2 SMNVEV (reference sequence). The CDR3 spells CASRFITELEQYF. The CDR3 nucleotides are TGTGCCAGCCGATTCATAACCGAGCTCGAGCAGTACTTC.

The chain couples TRBV15 to TRBJ2-3, with 10 bases matching TRBD2. J was trimmed by 3 bases and V by 5 bases; bases with no gene match: 8. CDR3 length equals 16 residues. Germline V CDR1 and CDR2: LNHNV, YYDKDF (reference sequence). The CDR3 loop reads CATSQLLSGGTDTQYF. CDR3 nucleotide sequence: TGTGCCACCAGCCAACTACTTAGCGGGGGGACAGATACGCAGTATTTT.

The rearrangement uses TRBV20-1 and TRBJ2-5; the D is unclear. The DNA end is a closer match to TRBJ2-7, so the J assignment may be wrong. Looked up from germline, CDR1 is DFQATT and CDR2 is SNEGSKA (reference sequence). The CDR3 contains 11 residues. CDR3 coding DNA: TGCAGTGCTAGTTATCGCTACGAGCAGTACTTC. It translates to CSASYRYEQYF.

V usage is TRBV6-5 and J usage is TRBJ1-1; D might be TRBD1 (6 bases). CDR1 and CDR2 (germline): MNHEY, SVGAGI. The CDR3 contains 14 residues. V was shortened by 5 bases and J by 10 bases, with 20 bases between the two germline ends. CDR3 nucleotides: TGTGCCAGCAGTGAAAGTGGGTGTGGCAGGGGAGCTTTCTTT. This translates into CASSESGCGRGAFF.

This chain joins TRBV2 and TRBJ1-1; a weak D match, TRBD1 (5 bases). Germline V lookup: CDR1 SNHLY, CDR2 FYNNEI. This CDR3 region has 14 residues. V dropped 3 bases and J dropped 0 bases, with 8 bases sitting between them. The DNA for the CDR3 is TGTGCCAGCAGTGAGCGGGGGGTGAACACTGAAGCTTTCTTT. Amino acids: CASSERGVNTEAFF.

The sample holds one count of this clone. The chain is built from TRBV23-1 and TRBJ1-5; TRBD1 matches 9 bases. TRBV23-1 falls under the ORF class, with uncertain function. This CDR3 contains 17 residues. V was pared by 3 bases and J by 7 bases, with 13 bases of the junction left unmatched. The CDR3: CASSQPNPDRGEQPQHF. In DNA, the CDR3 is TGCGCCAGCAGTCAGCCCAACCCGGACAGGGGAGAACAGCCCCAGCATTTT.

The chain uses TRBV6-6 and TRBJ1-2; no clear D gene. The germline CDR1 and CDR2 sequences are MNHNY and SVGAGI (reference sequence). The CDR3 is made up of 14 amino acids. Trimming took off 6 bases at V and 1 base at J, with 12 bases between the two ends. The CDR3 sequence: CASSSAGVNYGYTF. CDR3 in DNA: TGTGCCAGCAGCTCAGCGGGAGTTAACTATGGCTACACCTTC.

The CDR3 region is CASAFGRGRKSYTF. The CDR3 DNA follows: TGTGCCAGCGCCTTTGGCAGGGGGCGAAAAAGCTACACCTTC. The chain uses TRBV6-1 and TRBJ1-2; TRBD1 aligns across 8 bases. With 8 bases clipped from V and 9 bases from J, the junction kept 14 bases outside the gene matches. CDR1 is MNHNS and CDR2 is SASEGT in the germline V gene. The CDR3 is 14 residues long.

The chain uses TRBV11-2 and TRBJ1-1, with a possible D match to TRBD1 (6 bases). Germline V gives CDR1 SGHAT, CDR2 FQNNGV. This CDR3 spans 16 amino acids. Trimming pared 3 bases from V and 4 bases from J, leaving 18 bases between. CDR3 DNA sequence: TGTGCCAGCAGCTTCAATTATTGGCAGGGGTCCACTGAAGCTTTCTTT. Translating it yields CASSFNYWQGSTEAFF.

The chain links TRBV7-9 to TRBJ1-2; weak D call: TRBD1 (6 bases). The germline V gene encodes CDR1 SEHNR and CDR2 FQNEAQ (reference sequence). V was shortened by 5 bases and J by 0 bases, with 16 bases between the two germline ends. The CDR3 covers 16 residues. The CDR3 coding sequence is TGTGCCAGCAGCGTCCACCGGGACAACCCTAACTATGGCTACACCTTC. Translation: CASSVHRDNPNYGYTF. Together with reference TRBV7-9 and TRBJ1-2, the CDR3 gives the full variable domain: DTGVSQNPRHKITKRGQNVTFRCDPISEHNRLYWYRQTLGQGPEFLTYFQNEAQLEKSRLLSDRFSAERPKGSFSTLEIQRTEQGDSAMYLCASSVHRDNPNYGYTFGSGTRLTVV.

This clone appeared a few times. The genes are TRBV14 and TRBJ1-2, with a possible D match to TRBD1 (6 bases). CDR3 size: 14 residues. Germline V gene sequence: CDR1 SGHDN, CDR2 FVKESK. Trimming cost V 3 bases and J 6 bases, with 14 bases left between them. The CDR3 coding sequence is TGTGCCAGCAGCCAGCCCGGACAGCCGGATGGCTACACCTTC. It translates to CASSQPGQPDGYTF.

CDR3 amino acids: CASSPRDRIYEQYF. In DNA form, the CDR3 reads TGTGCCAGCAGCCCCCGGGACAGGATCTACGAGCAGTACTTC. The V gene is TRBV5-6, the J gene TRBJ2-7; 8 bases fit TRBD1. J was trimmed by 3 bases and V by 4 bases; bases with no gene match: 6. The germline CDR1 and CDR2 sequences are SGHDT and YYEEEE. The CDR3 is 14 residues long.

The V and J genes are TRBV7-2 and TRBJ1-2, with D possibly TRBD1 on 5 matching bases. CDR1 and CDR2 (germline): SGHTA, FQGNSA. V lost 5 bases to trimming and J lost 8 bases, with 21 bases between them. The length of the CDR3 is 15 residues. For the CDR3, the DNA is TGTGCCAGCAGCCGATTCCCACTGGACATGGGCGGCTACACCTTC. This sequence encodes CASSRFPLDMGGYTF.

This chain joins TRBV11-1 and TRBJ2-5; 7 bases match TRBD2. The V and J ends lost 5 bases and 5 bases, in that order; junction bases with no gene match: 5. The CDR3 covers 13 residues. The germline V gene has CDR1 SGHAT and CDR2 FQDESV (reference sequence). The CDR3 nucleotides read TGTGCCAGCAGCCGCCCCGGGGGGGAGACCCAGTACTTC. Encoded protein: CASSRPGGETQYF.

The chain combines TRBV27 with TRBJ1-1, with D uncertain. The germline V and J ends were trimmed by 3 bases and 4 bases, with 12 bases remaining between them. The CDR3 contains 14 residues. Germline CDR1 and CDR2: MNHEY and SMNVEV (reference sequence). The CDR3 DNA follows: TGTGCCAGCAGTTTCCTCGGGGTCAGCACTGAAGCTTTCTTT. Translation gives CASSFLGVSTEAFF.

This chain uses TRBV4-3 with TRBJ1-2; TRBD1 might be the D (6 bases). CDR1 LGHNA and CDR2 YSLEER come from the germline V gene. V was pared by 4 bases and J by 3 bases, with 18 bases between. The length of the CDR3 is 16 residues. CDR3 protein: CASSPSPGGRDYGYTF. The DNA for the CDR3 is TGCGCCAGCAGCCCATCGCCGGGGGGCCGGGACTATGGCTACACCTTC.

V usage is TRBV15 and J usage is TRBJ1-5; possible D gene TRBD1, 5 bases. The CDR3 length is 16 residues. Germline V CDR1 and CDR2: LNHNV, YYDKDF (reference sequence). Trimming stripped 0 bases from V and 6 bases from J, with 15 bases between. This chain's CDR3 is CATSRDGSAGGQPQHF. The CDR3 region has the DNA TGTGCCACCAGCAGAGATGGGAGTGCGGGGGGTCAGCCCCAGCATTTT.

The chain is built from TRBV6-1 and TRBJ2-1; TRBD1 aligns across 9 bases. Germline CDR1 and CDR2: MNHNS and SASEGT. The CDR3 runs to 17 residues. Trimming removed 0 bases from V and 7 bases from J; junction bases left unmatched: 10. CDR3 DNA: TGTGCCAGCAGTGAAGCTGTGACAGGGGGAAGGAAGAATGAGCAGTTCTTC. Residues: CASSEAVTGGRKNEQFF.

CDR3 sequence reads: CASMGLAGSNTGELFF. The CDR3 DNA reads as TGTGCCAGCATGGGGCTAGCGGGTTCGAACACCGGGGAGCTGTTTTTT. V is TRBV27 and J is TRBJ2-2; TRBD2 matches at 8 bases. Germline V gives CDR1 MNHEY, CDR2 SMNVEV (reference sequence). The V segment lost 7 bases and the J segment 0 bases; nucleotides outside the gene matches: 7. CDR3 size: 16 residues.

The chain carries TRBV9 and TRBJ2-2; 10 bases line up with TRBD2. V trimming: 2 bases; J trimming: 7 bases; junction bases outside the gene matches: 8. From germline, CDR1 is SGDLS and CDR2 YYNGEE. CDR3 length: 16 amino acids. For the CDR3, the DNA is TGTGCCAGCAGCGTTCAAGCGGGGGGGTCGGACGGGGAGCTGTTTTTT. Its protein is CASSVQAGGSDGELFF.

This clone was seen once. This chain uses TRBV10-3 with TRBJ1-1; perhaps TRBD1 as D (5 bases). Germline V CDR1 and CDR2: ENHRY, SYGVKD. The CDR3 sequence is 12 residues long. V was clipped by 2 bases and J by 4 bases, with 5 bases between them. The DNA of the CDR3 is TGTGCCATCAGTGAGGGGGCCACTGAAGCTTTCTTT. It is translated as CAISEGATEAFF.

The CDR3 DNA reads as TGCAGCGTTGCCCCTCCGTTGCGGGGGGGAGGTGAGCAGTTCTTC. This gives the protein CSVAPPLRGGGEQFF. J is TRBJ2-1 and V is TRBV29-1, with 9 positions matching TRBD2. Germline trimming cut 4 bases from V and 9 bases from J; bases unmatched to any gene: 13. Per the germline V gene, CDR1 is SQVTM and CDR2 is ANQGSEA. The CDR3 runs to 15 residues.

Remarks on this clone: In the same sample, other DNA sequences code for this CDR3. The rearrangement joins TRBV5-1 to TRBJ1-6; perhaps TRBD1 as D (6 bases). The CDR3 loop spans 15 amino acids. The ends were cut back, 0 bases at V and 13 bases at J, with 17 bases in the middle. Per the germline V gene, CDR1 is SGHRS and CDR2 is YFSETQ. CDR3 residues: CASSLAAGVTSPLHF. The CDR3 nucleotides are TGCGCCAGCAGCTTGGCAGCAGGGGTGACTTCGCCCCTCCACTTT. Using reference TRBV5-1 and TRBJ1-6 for the parts outside the CDR3, the full variable domain is KAGVTQTPRYLIKTRGQQVTLSCSPISGHRSVSWYQQTPGQGLQFLFEYFSETQRNKGNFPGRFSGRQFSNSRSEMNVSTLELGDSALYLCASSLAAGVTSPLHFGNGTRLTVT.

The J gene is TRBJ1-2, the V gene TRBV5-1, with 9 bases fitting TRBD1. The CDR3 has 17 residues. The junction had 14 bases not matched to a gene; V was cut back by 3 bases and J by 5 bases. Germline V lookup: CDR1 SGHRS, CDR2 YFSETQ. The chain's CDR3 is CASSWRTGEMGEYGYTF. The DNA of the CDR3 is TGCGCCAGCAGCTGGAGGACAGGGGAGATGGGAGAGTATGGCTACACCTTC. Full variable domain (remainder filled in from reference TRBV5-1 and TRBJ1-2): KAGVTQTPRYLIKTRGQQVTLSCSPISGHRSVSWYQQTPGQGLQFLFEYFSETQRNKGNFPGRFSGRQFSNSRSEMNVSTLELGDSALYLCASSWRTGEMGEYGYTFGSGTRLTVV.

The V gene is TRBV7-6, the J gene TRBJ1-4, with 7 bases that match TRBD1. Per the germline V gene, CDR1 is SGHVS and CDR2 is FNYEAQ. Losses at the gene ends were 5 bases for V and 6 bases for J; bases not matched to a gene: 6. The CDR3 length is 14 residues. The CDR3 reads CASSARQGYEKLFF. CDR3 in DNA: TGTGCCAGCAGCGCAAGACAGGGATATGAAAAACTGTTTTTT.

The V call is TRBV19, the J call TRBJ1-1, with TRBD1 matching over 8 bases. The CDR3 covers 17 residues. CDR1 LNHDA and CDR2 SQIVND come from the germline V gene (reference sequence). The V segment lost 5 bases and the J segment 0 bases; nucleotides outside the gene matches: 11. The CDR3: CASSGLTGELLNTEAFF. The CDR3, as DNA: TGTGCCAGTAGTGGGTTGACAGGGGAGTTGTTGAACACTGAAGCTTTCTTT.

A single count supports this clone. The V call is TRBV6-1, the J call TRBJ2-6, with a tentative D call TRBD2 (7 bases). Germline lookup yields CDR1 MNHNS and CDR2 SASEGT. The CDR3 totals 19 residues. With 2 bases removed from V and 0 bases from J, the gap between germline ends came to 17 bases. The chain's CDR3 is CASSEWGGRNYSGANVLTF. In nucleotides, the CDR3 is TGTGCCAGCAGTGAATGGGGGGGCAGGAACTACTCTGGGGCCAACGTCCTGACTTTC.

The chain joins TRBV19 to TRBJ1-5; D remains unclear. The CDR3 extends over 17 amino acids. CDR1 is LNHDA, CDR2 SQIVND, per germline (reference sequence). V was shortened by 4 bases and J by 0 bases, with 16 bases between the two germline ends. The chain's CDR3 is CASSSRPEGSSNQPQHF. The CDR3 DNA reads as TGTGCCAGTAGTAGCCGCCCGGAGGGTTCTAGCAATCAGCCCCAGCATTTT. The variable domain in full, completed from reference TRBV19 and TRBJ1-5, reads DGGITQSPKYLFRKEGQNVTLSCEQNLNHDAMYWYRQDPGQGLRLIYYSQIVNDFQKGDIAEGYSVSREKKESFPLTVTSAQKNPTAFYLCASSSRPEGSSNQPQHFGDGTRLSIL.

The chain employs TRBV5-6 and TRBJ2-7, with a weak D call TRBD2 (6 bases). This CDR3 comprises 16 residues. Trimming took off 0 bases at V and 2 bases at J, with 15 bases between the two ends. Germline CDR1 SGHDT, CDR2 YYEEEE. CDR3 DNA: TGTGCCAGCAGCTTGGAAAGGCGGGAACAAACCTACGAGCAGTACTTC. Translation: CASSLERREQTYEQYF. The whole variable domain, filled in from reference TRBV5-6 and TRBJ2-7, reads DAGVTQSPTHLIKTRGQQVTLRCSPKSGHDTVSWYQQALGQGPQFIFQYYEEEERQRGNFPDRFSGHQFPNYSSELNVNALLLGDSALYLCASSLERREQTYEQYFGPGTRLTVT.

V usage is TRBV27 and J usage is TRBJ2-2; TRBD1 agrees at 9 bases. V gave up 8 bases and J gave up 3 bases; unmatched junction bases: 13. The germline V gene encodes CDR1 MNHEY and CDR2 SMNVEV (reference sequence). This CDR3 has 17 amino acids. The DNA of the CDR3 is TGTGCCAGCCGAACCGGGACAGGGCCTCCCCACACCGGGGAGCTGTTTTTT. Translated, it gives CASRTGTGPPHTGELFF.